This TCR beta chain was captured by sequencing in a study of identical twins. Trimming removed 6 bases from V and 1 base from J; junction bases left unmatched: 6. The CDR3 runs 15 residues. Germline-derived CDR1 and CDR2 are DFQATT and SNEGSKA (reference sequence). A single record per CDR3 protein comes from TCRdb applying MiXCR to the 5' RACE reads. The sample includes some 570,000 distinct CDR3 sequences, 20% to 25% seen only once; the top ten take 0.4% to 0.6%. The same sample was also studied in work on yellow fever vaccine responses in identical twins.

The sequence derives from a woman aged 18-29 years in good health. Sequencing was carried out using CD4+ T cells sorted from blood. This chain joins TRBV20-1 and TRBJ2-2, with TRBD2 matching over 9 bases. CDR3 sequence reads: CSARTREGNTGELFF. CDR3 DNA sequence: TGCAGTGCCCGGACGCGGGAGGGGAACACCGGGGAGCTGTTTTTT.